This T cell receptor (beta chain) was profiled in a study of vaccination and CD4 T cells after COVID-19 (dated by TCRdb to between 2021 and 2024). With respect to the entire study: The convalescent cohort comprised six males and four females, including two Hispanic individuals, seven Caucasians, two Asians and one multiracial person. Participants received two doses of either the Pfizer-BioNTech BNT162b2 vaccine (n=8) or the Moderna mRNA-1273 vaccine (n=2). Post-COVID blood samples from convalescent patients were collected a median of approximately 100 days after diagnosis, with a range of 35 to 161 days. The time from the second vaccine dose to post-vaccine blood sampling had a median of roughly 77 days and ranged from about 12 to 241 days. Overlapping spike peptide pools from SARS-CoV-2 and from the common cold coronaviruses HCoV-NL63, HCoV-OC43 and HCoV-229E were used as culture stimuli. Control cultures received a CEFX viral epitope pool as the positive control, an HIV-1 Nef peptide pool as the negative control, or no peptide. In 9 to 11 COVID-19 convalescent patients and a handful of infection-naive healthy vaccine recipients, researchers compared the spike-specific CD4+ TCR repertoire from before mRNA vaccination with the repertoire from after. In an earlier paper using these donors, memory CD4+ T cell crossreactivity between SARS-CoV-2 and common cold coronavirus spike proteins was assessed at the TCR clonotype level. Results and caveats for the whole study, not just this receptor: The number of convalescent patients in the study was relatively small, and the study did not examine early timepoints following natural infection. Among the post-vaccine SARS-CoV-2-reactive clones in convalescent patients, a median approximately 90% showed up only after vaccination, which suggests vaccine-specific priming. Nearly all vaccine-specific clones in convalescent patients (304 of 307) were mono-reactive for SARS-CoV-2 spike rather than cross-reactive with common cold coronaviruses. An increase in the median number of SARS-CoV-2-reactive clonotypes from roughly 20 after infection to 35 to 40 after vaccination was observed, but the change was not found to be significant.

Sample treatment or condition, as interpreted from the label and publication: roughly 10-day PBMC culture with coronavirus spike peptide pools or control peptides (ViraFEST assay). CD4+ T cells from unexposed donors were collected before the COVID-19 pandemic (2011-2018). The ViraFEST assay, used in the study, expanded antigen-specific T cells with peptide pools and then identified the expanded clonotypes through TCR sequencing. PBMCs were cultured at about 2 million per well in IMDM supplemented with roughly 5% human AB serum and about 9.5 IU/ml IL-2, with 10 ug/ml peptide pools added. Half of the culture medium was replaced with fresh IL-2-containing medium on days 3 and 7. After nine to eleven days of culture, CD4+ T cells were isolated by negative selection with the EasySep CD4+ T cell isolation kit. As cell numbers permitted, CD4+ T cells from unexposed donors were tested for reactivity to SARS-CoV-2 S and N and to four common cold coronavirus spike pools. Ficoll-Paque Plus gradient centrifugation was used to isolate PBMCs from whole blood, and the isolated PBMCs were then either used fresh or cryopreserved at -140C. In general, triplicate wells were set up for every culture condition. Leukapheresis product for the unexposed donors was bought commercially.

With regard to this clonotype: No cognate antigen has been identified for it. Per-nucleotide qualities are absent, and no much larger clonotype sits a single base away.

The CDR3 measures 12 amino acids from cysteine to phenylalanine. Kept here is only the CDR3 DNA, which spans 36 bases and is read in frame from base 1. CDR1 LNHDA and CDR2 SQIVND were looked up in the germline V gene (reference sequence). The germline ends are 7 bases apart after V is trimmed by 1 base and J by 7 bases. Libraries came from PCR. TCR sequencing of DNA from cultured CD4+ T cells used the Oncomine TCR Beta short-read assay at the Johns Hopkins FTIC core. The QIAamp micro DNA kit was used to extract genomic DNA from the cultured CD4+ T cells. Oncomine TCR Beta libraries made from cultured CD4+ T cells were pooled using unique dual indexes and sequenced on an Illumina iSeq 100. The study's own analysis went as follows. Non-productive sequences were removed, and CDR3s that did not start with C, did not end with F or W, or were shorter than 7 amino acids were discarded. Antigen-specific clonotypes were identified with the MANAFEST web application by comparing peptide-stimulated wells with reference and other culture wells. To be called positive, a clone needed an FDR below 0.05, an odds ratio above 5, and a productive frequency above 0.1% in at least two of three replicate wells. Clonotypes that were significantly expanded in both SARS-CoV-2 spike wells and at least one common cold coronavirus spike condition were defined as cross-reactive. Using R version 3.6.1, CDR3 homology was evaluated through Levenshtein distances (stringdist) along with unrooted phylogenetic trees (ape). TCRdb reran the public reads through fastp at Q25 and MiXCR, keeping productive beta chains. Each record represents a unique CDR3 protein, reported with the most common genes and DNA among its rows. The V and J calls come from TCRdb's annotation, not from the publication. The sample profile shows approximately 9,100 distinct CDR3 sequences; approximately 35% of them were found once. Of the sample, about 19% is held by the ten largest clones.

In this chain, TRBV19 is recombined with TRBJ1-1, with the identity of the D gene unclear. Sequencing was carried out using CD4+ T cells from blood, cultured in vitro. This TCR was sampled from a human donor in good health. Here the CDR3 is given as CASSIARGEAFF. The DNA sequence is TGTGCCAGTAGTATAGCCCGGGGTGAAGCTTTCTTT.